These 29 T cell receptor beta chains came from one sample sequenced in a study of blood T cell repertoires in COVID-19. Sequenced by immunoSEQ multiplex PCR; TCRdb stores in-frame clones only, minus some. The data hold 350,000 or so clones, with around 83% observed a single time. Sequenced input: peripheral blood. The receptors originated from a man under 40 with active or convalescent COVID-19.

The chain couples TRBV30 to TRBJ1-1, with D perhaps TRBD1 (5 bases). Germline-derived CDR1 and CDR2 are GTSNPN and SVGIG (reference sequence). Trimming left V 1 base short and J 0 bases short, with 15 bases between. The CDR3 extends over 16 amino acids. CDR3 bases: TGTGCCTGGAGTGGGATACCTGGGGCCTTGAACACTGAAGCTTTCTTT. Translating gives CAWSGIPGALNTEAFF.

V usage is TRBV20-1 and J usage is TRBJ2-7; D not resolved. Trimming took 3 bases from V and 5 from J, leaving 8 bases between them. CDR1 and CDR2 from the germline V gene are DFQATT and SNEGSKA (reference sequence). The CDR3 length is 11 residues. CDR3 in amino acids: CSASDWDEQYF. The CDR3 DNA reads as TGCAGTGCTAGCGACTGGGACGAGCAGTACTTC.

This clone has more than one count but fewer than ten. The CDR3 protein is CASSIRQGAGGYTF. Here the CDR3 DNA reads TGTGCCAGTAGTATACGACAGGGGGCAGGCGGCTACACCTTC. The chain joins TRBV19 to TRBJ1-2, with 10 bases that match TRBD1. The CDR3 runs to 14 residues. The trim removed 2 bases at V and 8 bases at J, leaving 5 bases unmatched. Germline CDR1 LNHDA, CDR2 SQIVND (reference sequence).

This clone was detected a few times. The chain has TRBV5-4 and TRBJ2-7; a possible D gene is TRBD2 (6 bases). The CDR3 covers 15 residues. The V gene lost 4 bases and the J gene lost 10 bases, with 24 bases spanning the gap. Germline V gene lookup returns CDR1 SGHNT and CDR2 YYREEE (reference sequence). The CDR3 nucleotides read TGTGCCAGCAGCCCTGGGGACTTGCAGCGATTAGTTCAGTACTTC. As protein: CASSPGDLQRLVQYF.

This clone was found a few times. The chain employs TRBV7-2 and TRBJ2-2; D is perhaps TRBD1 (5 bases). Germline values: CDR1 SGHTA, CDR2 FQGNSA. V was shortened by 5 bases and J by 8 bases, with 18 bases between the two germline ends. The CDR3 has 15 amino acids. The CDR3 DNA reads TGTGCCAGCAGCCCCCGGGTCTCAAAGGGGGGGGAGCTGTTTTTT. It yields the protein CASSPRVSKGGELFF. Combining the CDR3 with reference TRBV7-2 and TRBJ2-2 gives the whole variable domain GAGVSQSPSNKVTEKGKDVELRCDPISGHTALYWYRQSLGQGLEFLIYFQGNSAPDKSGLPSDRFSAERTGGSVSTLTIQRTQQEDSAVYLCASSPRVSKGGELFFGEGSRLTVL.

The chain carries TRBV7-2 and TRBJ2-2, with a possible D match to TRBD1 (6 bases). Trimming removed 1 base from V and 4 bases from J, with 13 bases in between. Germline V gives CDR1 SGHTA, CDR2 FQGNSA. CDR3 size: 16 residues. DNA for the CDR3: TGTGCCAGCAGCTTAGGGGGCAGAGGGGGCACCGGGGAGCTGTTTTTT. Encoded protein: CASSLGGRGGTGELFF.

J is TRBJ1-2 and V is TRBV5-4, with TRBD1 matching 7 bases. Germline CDR1 and CDR2: SGHNT and YYREEE (reference sequence). The CDR3 loop spans 14 amino acids. The junction had 3 bases not matched to a gene; V was cut back by 0 bases and J by 4 bases. CDR3 residues: CASSLGTGTYGYTF. The CDR3 region has the DNA TGTGCCAGCAGCTTGGGGACAGGCACCTATGGCTACACCTTC.

The V and J genes are TRBV6-5 and TRBJ2-1; TRBD1 is a possible D gene (5 bases). Between the trimmed V and J ends, which lost 6 bases and 2 bases, there was a span of 11 bases. Per germline, CDR1 MNHEY and CDR2 SVGAGI. This CDR3 contains 14 residues. CDR3: CASSRSDTYNEQFF. The DNA of the CDR3 is TGTGCCAGCAGCCGGTCGGACACCTACAATGAGCAGTTCTTC.

V and J are TRBV19 and TRBJ2-1; no firm D call. Germline V gene sequence: CDR1 LNHDA, CDR2 SQIVND (reference sequence). The CDR3 is 16 amino acids. The V gene lost 3 bases and the J gene lost 7 bases, with 19 bases spanning the gap. CDR3 sequence reads: CASSIRVPPAGNEQFF. The CDR3 coding sequence is TGTGCCAGTAGTATCCGTGTACCTCCAGCAGGAAATGAGCAGTTCTTC.

In this sample, this clone turned up once. The chain joins TRBV11-2 to TRBJ2-5; 14 positions match TRBD2. This CDR3 is 16 amino acids long. Trimming at V came to 4 bases and at J to 5 bases, leaving 6 bases not matched to a gene. Germline V gene data show CDR1 as SGHAT and CDR2 as FQNNGV. Here the CDR3 reads CASSSVTSGGAETQYF. CDR3 DNA: TGTGCCAGCAGCTCAGTGACTAGCGGGGGGGCGGAGACCCAGTACTTC. The full variable domain, its missing parts supplied by reference TRBV11-2 and TRBJ2-5, is EAGVAQSPRYKIIEKRQSVAFWCNPISGHATLYWYQQILGQGPKLLIQFQNNGVVDDSQLPKDRFSAERLKGVDSTLKIQPAKLEDSAVYLCASSSVTSGGAETQYFGPGTRLLVL.

The V and J genes are TRBV7-2 and TRBJ2-7; a possible D gene is TRBD1 (5 bases). The germline V and J ends were trimmed by 4 bases and 3 bases, with 19 bases remaining between them. The CDR3 has 16 residues. Germline V gene sequence: CDR1 SGHTA, CDR2 FQGNSA. CDR3 sequence: CASSSDRTTDIYEQYF. The CDR3 nucleotides read TGTGCCAGCAGCTCCGACAGAACCACTGACATCTACGAGCAGTACTTC. The full variable domain, rest sourced from reference TRBV7-2 and TRBJ2-7, is GAGVSQSPSNKVTEKGKDVELRCDPISGHTALYWYRQSLGQGLEFLIYFQGNSAPDKSGLPSDRFSAERTGGSVSTLTIQRTQQEDSAVYLCASSSDRTTDIYEQYFGPGTRLTVT.

In nucleotides, the CDR3 is TGCGCCAGCAGCTTTCGGGGGACTGAAGCTTTCTTT. Protein sequence: CASSFRGTEAFF. The J gene is TRBJ1-1, the V gene TRBV5-1; a weak D match, TRBD1 (5 bases). This CDR3 has 12 amino acids. V lost 2 bases and J 5 bases, leaving 7 bases between the germline ends. Germline CDR1 SGHRS, CDR2 YFSETQ.

J is TRBJ1-5 and V is TRBV4-1; D might be TRBD1 (5 bases). V lost 0 bases to trimming and J lost 1 base, with 10 bases between them. Germline lookup yields CDR1 MGHRA and CDR2 YSYEKL. The CDR3 is 16 amino acids. The CDR3 DNA follows: TGCGCCAGCAGCCAAGATCGACGGGGGAGCAATCAGCCCCAGCATTTT. As protein: CASSQDRRGSNQPQHF.

The chain carries TRBV11-3 and TRBJ2-1; possible D gene TRBD2, 6 bases. Per germline, CDR1 SGHNT and CDR2 YENEEA. The ends were cut back, 1 base at V and 4 bases at J, with 8 bases in the middle. This CDR3 is built from 14 residues. The CDR3: CASSLASAYNEQFF. Written as DNA, the CDR3 is TGTGCCAGCAGCTTAGCTAGCGCATACAATGAGCAGTTCTTC.

V and J are TRBV28 and TRBJ2-1, with 11 bases matching TRBD2. J lost 0 bases, V lost 6 bases, and 10 bases had no gene match. Germline V gene data show CDR1 as MDHEN and CDR2 as SYDVKM. The CDR3 is 18 amino acids. Written as DNA, the CDR3 is TGTGCCAGCAGGGAGGGACTAGCGGAGCAGAGCTCCTACAATGAGCAGTTCTTC. Translated: CASREGLAEQSSYNEQFF.

This rearrangement joins TRBV7-3 to TRBJ2-1; no definite D call. Trimming shortened V by 0 bases and J by 6 bases, and 6 bases separated the two germline ends. Germline V gives CDR1 SGHTA, CDR2 FQGTGA. The CDR3 is 13 amino acids. The CDR3 loop reads CASSLTGRNEQFF. CDR3 nucleotides: TGTGCCAGCAGCTTAACTGGCCGCAATGAGCAGTTCTTC.

This clone has just one count. V and J are TRBV7-9 and TRBJ1-1, with D tentatively TRBD1 (5 bases). This CDR3 is built from 14 residues. In germline, CDR1 is SEHNR, CDR2 FQNEAQ (reference sequence). Trimming pared 7 bases from V and 6 bases from J, leaving 18 bases between. The CDR3 DNA reads TGTGCCAGCACCCCGGCGTCGGGGGTCGCTGAAGCTTTCTTT. Its translation: CASTPASGVAEAFF.

The chain combines TRBV9 with TRBJ2-7, with D unresolved. V gave up 0 bases and J gave up 7 bases, with 11 bases separating them. Per the germline V gene, CDR1 is SGDLS and CDR2 is YYNGEE. The CDR3 covers 13 residues. CDR3 in amino acids: CASSVVPKREQYF. CDR3 DNA: TGTGCCAGCAGCGTAGTCCCGAAGAGGGAGCAGTACTTC.

CDR3 sequence reads: CARLEAEAFF. The DNA for the CDR3 is TGTGCCAGGCTAGAGGCTGAAGCTTTCTTT. The chain joins TRBV2 to TRBJ1-1; no definite D call. CDR3 length: 10 amino acids. Germline lookup yields CDR1 SNHLY and CDR2 FYNNEI. The V gene lost 9 bases and the J gene lost 6 bases, with 8 bases spanning the gap.

In its sample, this clone was seen a few times. This chain joins TRBV7-2 and TRBJ1-6; perhaps TRBD1 as D (6 bases). The CDR3 sequence is 13 residues long. V was pared by 5 bases and J by 12 bases, with 14 bases between. The V gene's germline CDR1 is SGHTA and CDR2 FQGNSA. CDR3 sequence (DNA): TGTGCCAGCAGCGCAGACAGGAACCAACCCCTCCACTTT. Protein: CASSADRNQPLHF. Full variable domain (remainder filled in from reference TRBV7-2 and TRBJ1-6): GAGVSQSPSNKVTEKGKDVELRCDPISGHTALYWYRQSLGQGLEFLIYFQGNSAPDKSGLPSDRFSAERTGGSVSTLTIQRTQQEDSAVYLCASSADRNQPLHFGNGTRLTVT.

This chain uses TRBV7-9 with TRBJ2-7, with 11 bases fitting TRBD1. This CDR3 is 13 amino acids long. From germline, CDR1 is SEHNR and CDR2 FQNEAQ (reference sequence). The J segment lost 7 bases and the V segment lost 3 bases, leaving 2 bases of the junction unmatched. The CDR3 bases are TGTGCCAGCAGCTTCGGGACAGGGGGGGAGCAGTACTTC. Amino acids: CASSFGTGGEQYF.

This sequence joins TRBV7-2 and TRBJ2-5; 11 bases line up with TRBD2. The germline V gene has CDR1 SGHTA and CDR2 FQGNSA. CDR3 size: 16 residues. V dropped 5 bases and J dropped 5; count of bases not matched to a gene: 10. CDR3: CASSASLAGGQETQYF. DNA for the CDR3: TGTGCCAGCAGCGCCTCGTTAGCGGGAGGGCAGGAGACCCAGTACTTC.

The rearrangement links TRBV3-1 (or the pseudogene TRBV3-2) to TRBJ1-1, with D possibly being TRBD1 (5 bases). The germline gives CDR1 LGHDT, CDR2 YNNKEL (reference sequence). V dropped 4 bases and J dropped 1 base, with 16 bases sitting between them. The CDR3 consists of 16 residues. For the CDR3, the DNA is TGTGCCAGCAGCCTTGGTGGCAGGGTGACGAACACTGAAGCTTTCTTT. Protein product: CASSLGGRVTNTEAFF.

V gene TRBV13 combines with J gene TRBJ2-7; 13 bases match TRBD2. Germline V gives CDR1 PRHDT, CDR2 FYEKMQ (reference sequence). The J segment lost 5 bases and the V segment lost 3 bases, leaving 4 bases of the junction unmatched. This CDR3 spans 15 amino acids. Here the CDR3 reads CASSFQTSGGNEQYF. The CDR3 bases are TGTGCCAGCAGCTTCCAGACTAGCGGGGGGAACGAGCAGTACTTC.

Only one count was recorded for this clone. Other DNA sequences in this sample translate to the same CDR3. Here the CDR3 reads CASSLGASGGDTQYF. In nucleotides, the CDR3 is TGCGCCAGCAGCCTAGGGGCTAGCGGGGGAGATACGCAGTATTTT. The rearrangement uses TRBV5-1 and TRBJ2-3; 10 bases are shared with TRBD2. The CDR3 loop spans 15 amino acids. V was clipped by 4 bases and J by 5 bases; unmatched bases: 7. The germline gives CDR1 SGHRS, CDR2 YFSETQ. Together with reference TRBV5-1 and TRBJ2-3, the CDR3 gives the full variable domain: KAGVTQTPRYLIKTRGQQVTLSCSPISGHRSVSWYQQTPGQGLQFLFEYFSETQRNKGNFPGRFSGRQFSNSRSEMNVSTLELGDSALYLCASSLGASGGDTQYFGPGTRLTVL.

The chain links TRBV7-3 to TRBJ2-2, with D unresolved. CDR1 SGHTA and CDR2 FQGTGA come from the germline V gene. The V end lost 8 bases, the J end lost 0 bases, and 7 bases lay between the germline ends. CDR3 length: 13 residues. CDR3 sequence (DNA): TGTGCCAGCTCCGAGTCGAACACCGGGGAGCTGTTTTTT. Translation: CASSESNTGELFF.

This chain uses TRBV19 with TRBJ1-1; 8 bases agree with TRBD1. CDR1 LNHDA and CDR2 SQIVND come from the germline V gene (reference sequence). Trimming cost V 6 bases and J 10 bases; bases outside gene matches: 10. The CDR3 covers 13 residues. The DNA for the CDR3 is TGTGCCAGTAGCGGGACAGGAGGGGTGACAGCTTTCTTT. It translates to CASSGTGGVTAFF.

This clone was counted between two and nine times. The chain combines TRBV28 with TRBJ2-5; D might be TRBD1 (5 bases). Germline lookup yields CDR1 MDHEN and CDR2 SYDVKM. Trimming removed 2 bases at V and 2 bases at J, with 15 bases between. The CDR3 loop spans 16 amino acids. The CDR3 is CASSLARLDRQETQYF. Here the CDR3 DNA reads TGTGCCAGCAGTTTAGCCCGACTTGACAGACAAGAGACCCAGTACTTC. Full variable domain (rest looked up from reference TRBV28 and TRBJ2-5): DVKVTQSSRYLVKRTGEKVFLECVQDMDHENMFWYRQDPGLGLRLIYFSYDVKMKEKGDIPEGYSVSREKKERFSLILESASTNQTSMYLCASSLARLDRQETQYFGPGTRLLVL.

This sequence joins TRBV3-1 (or the pseudogene TRBV3-2) and TRBJ1-4, with TRBD1 matching 7 bases. V dropped 2 bases and J dropped 1; count of bases not matched to a gene: 4. This CDR3 spans 16 amino acids. Germline V gene sequence: CDR1 LGHDT, CDR2 YNNKEL (reference sequence). The CDR3 protein is CASSQLYRGTNEKLFF. The CDR3 nucleotides are TGTGCCAGCAGCCAACTGTACAGGGGAACTAATGAAAAACTGTTTTTT.